Below, 8 T cell receptor beta chains from the same sample are listed, as sequenced in a study of T cell changes during pregnancy in multiple sclerosis. Here immunoSEQ multiplex PCR was the method, and the copy in TCRdb shows in-frame clones only, minus some. The data hold around 80,000 clones, with just over 90% observed a single time. The starting material was peripheral blood, obtained before pregnancy. These receptors were taken from a female donor with multiple sclerosis, enrolled in a pregnancy study.

The rearrangement links TRBV6-5 to TRBJ2-1; D possibly corresponds to TRBD1 (5 bases). From germline, CDR1 is MNHEY and CDR2 SVGAGI. V was clipped by 0 bases and J by 14 bases, with 8 bases between them. This CDR3 has 11 amino acids. The chain's CDR3 is CASSYSKTEFF. CDR3 nucleotides: TGTGCCAGCAGTTACTCGAAGACAGAGTTCTTC.

The chain uses TRBV6-6 and TRBJ1-6; D not resolved. Germline V gene lookup returns CDR1 MNHNY and CDR2 SVGAGI (reference sequence). This CDR3 region has 15 residues. V was pared by 2 bases and J by 7 bases, with 12 bases between. The CDR3 DNA sequence: TGTGCCAGCAGTTACCTGACACCATCCAATTCACCCCTCCACTTT. This sequence encodes CASSYLTPSNSPLHF.

The chain combines TRBV19 with TRBJ2-1; 8 bases agree with TRBD2. Germline CDR1 LNHDA, CDR2 SQIVND (reference sequence). The CDR3 sequence is 15 residues long. V shed 10 bases, J shed 1 base, and the junction held 9 bases outside the gene matches. Written as DNA, the CDR3 is TGTGCCACCACCGGTCGGGAGGGGTCCTACAATGAGCAGTTCTTC. This sequence encodes CATTGREGSYNEQFF.

The chain uses TRBV19 and TRBJ2-5, with 7 nucleotides matching TRBD2. Germline values: CDR1 LNHDA, CDR2 SQIVND (reference sequence). CDR3 length: 14 residues. V shed 7 bases and J 4 bases; nucleotides not matched to a gene: 9. CDR3 coding DNA: TGTGCCAGTACAGCGGGAAGGGCGGGAGAGACCCAGTACTTC. It yields the protein CASTAGRAGETQYF.

This chain links TRBV4-2 with TRBJ2-2, with 12 bases aligning to TRBD2. The CDR3 has 19 residues. Looked up from germline, CDR1 is LGHNA and CDR2 is YNFKEQ. V shed 1 base and J 0 bases; nucleotides not matched to a gene: 6. The CDR3 coding sequence is TGTGCCAGCAGCCAAGTTGTCCTAGCGGGAGGGACGAACACCGGGGAGCTGTTTTTT. As protein: CASSQVVLAGGTNTGELFF.

The V call is TRBV9, the J call TRBJ2-7; 9 bases match TRBD1. The CDR3 runs 15 residues. The J segment lost 2 bases and the V segment lost 4 bases, leaving 7 bases of the junction unmatched. Germline V gene lookup returns CDR1 SGDLS and CDR2 YYNGEE. CDR3 region: CASSYGTGFTYEQYF. DNA for the CDR3: TGTGCCAGCAGCTATGGGACAGGGTTCACCTACGAGCAGTACTTC.

This CDR3 reads CASSQGLAGENEQFF. DNA for the CDR3: TGTGCCAGCAGCCAAGGACTAGCGGGAGAAAATGAGCAGTTCTTC. The chain links TRBV4-2 to TRBJ2-1; 12 bases map to TRBD2. CDR1 and CDR2 from the germline V gene are LGHNA and YNFKEQ. The J segment lost 7 bases and the V segment lost 1 base, leaving 2 bases of the junction unmatched. CDR3 length: 15 residues.

The genes are TRBV5-1 and TRBJ2-7; D is uncertain. The CDR3 spans 13 residues. The germline V gene has CDR1 SGHRS and CDR2 YFSETQ. V was pared by 1 base and J by 2 bases, with 7 bases between. The CDR3 region has the DNA TGCGCCAGCAGCTTGAACAAAGCCTACGAGCAGTACTTC. Its protein is CASSLNKAYEQYF.